Detailed here is one T cell receptor (beta chain). This CDR3 comprises 16 residues. Germline-derived CDR1 and CDR2 are MDHEN and SYDVKM. V gave up 6 bases and J gave up 6 bases; unmatched junction bases: 13. Generated by immunoSEQ multiplex PCR, the TCRdb table keeps only in-frame clones and is missing some. The sample has some 15,000 clones, 70% to 85% seen once; the top ten hold roughly a tenth. This sample was included in a study of technical replicates of blood from a few donors. Source material: PBMCs. V is TRBV28 and J is TRBJ2-3; 9 nucleotides line up with TRBD1. This clonotype was sampled from a human donor in good health. Some clones in this sample may be carry-over from other donors' samples. The CDR3 loop is CASSYSSGTGSDTQYF. CDR3 bases: TGTGCCAGCAGCTACTCATCCGGGACAGGGTCCGATACGCAGTATTTT. Based on the CDR3 plus reference TRBV28 and TRBJ2-3, the full variable domain is DVKVTQSSRYLVKRTGEKVFLECVQDMDHENMFWYRQDPGLGLRLIYFSYDVKMKEKGDIPEGYSVSREKKERFSLILESASTNQTSMYLCASSYSSGTGSDTQYFGPGTRLTVL.